The clone carrying this T cell receptor (beta chain) was seen more than once but under ten times. What it binds is not known. A CD45RO/CCR7/CD25/CD127/CD95/CD27 panel sorted naive, central memory, regulatory and stem cell-like memory CD4+ cells. The authors reverse transcribed all of the isolated RNA, so sequencing captured expressed TCRB transcripts. Naive, central memory and regulatory T cell samples yielded some 3.9 million reads on average. Profiling relied on immunoSEQ multiplex PCR, and the TCRdb table lists in-frame clones only, not all of them. The repertoire holds some 350,000 clones, with roughly a tenth as singletons. The source of the sample is a study of beta chain features in type 1 diabetes. The CDR3 has 16 amino acids. The V segment lost 4 bases and the J segment 2 bases; nucleotides outside the gene matches: 7. Germline V lookup: CDR1 SGDLS, CDR2 YYNGEE. General study points: All four CD4+ subsets of Type 1 diabetes patients contained TCRB CDR3s that were moderately but significantly shorter. Junctions at VDJ sites from type 1 diabetes patients had fewer insertions and more deletions. The study notes PCR might favor shorter templates equally in patients and controls.

The sequenced sample consisted of central memory CD4+ T cells from blood. This receptor was taken from a man aged 25 to 40 with type 1 diabetes. The chain has TRBV9 and TRBJ2-7; 12 bases fit TRBD2. The CDR3 spells CASSRGLAGPTYEQYF. The CDR3 DNA reads as TGTGCCAGCAGCAGAGGACTAGCGGGGCCGACCTACGAGCAGTACTTC.